The 9 T cell receptor beta chains presented below share a single source sample, sequenced in a study of cytomegalovirus exposure and HLA in healthy donors. The PCR had 60 Vbeta and 13 Jbeta primers. Using immunoSEQ multiplex PCR, the repertoire was profiled, and TCRdb retains in-frame clones only, with some absent. This sample has some 96,000 clones, with around 76% found just once. Sequenced: PBMCs. The receptor set was obtained from a man aged 35 to 55 in good health and CMV-seropositive.

The chain carries TRBV6-1 and TRBJ2-3; TRBD2 matches 8 bases. With V trimmed by 1 base and J by 3 bases, 3 bases remained unmatched. CDR3 size: 15 residues. Looked up from germline, CDR1 is MNHNS and CDR2 is SASEGT. DNA of the CDR3: TGTGCCAGCAGTGAAGTAGCGGGAAGGACAGATACGCAGTATTTT. Translated: CASSEVAGRTDTQYF.

The chain employs TRBV10-1 and TRBJ1-2; D perhaps matches TRBD1 (5 bases). CDR3 size: 13 residues. Germline V CDR1 and CDR2: WNHNN, SYGVQD (reference sequence). Trimming stripped 2 bases from V and 3 bases from J, with 7 bases between. CDR3: CASSEGRDYGYTF. The CDR3 nucleotides are TGCGCCAGCAGTGAGGGCAGGGACTATGGCTACACCTTC.

This chain links TRBV6-6 with TRBJ1-2; D may be TRBD1 (5 bases). Germline loops: CDR1 MNHNY, CDR2 SVGAGI (reference sequence). The V and J ends lost 6 bases and 3 bases respectively, with 8 bases between them. CDR3 size: 12 residues. CDR3 bases: TGTGCCAGCAGGAAGACAGACTATGGCTACACCTTC. It is translated as CASRKTDYGYTF.

This clone was recorded a few times. The chain couples TRBV11-2 to TRBJ2-5, with 8 bases matching TRBD2. Trimming took 6 bases from V and 5 from J; bases not matched to a gene: 14. Germline CDR1 SGHAT, CDR2 FQNNGV. This CDR3 region has 16 residues. CDR3 sequence (DNA): TGTGCCAGCAGTAGAACCGGGGGGGCAGGTTGGGAGACCCAGTACTTC. Its translation: CASSRTGGAGWETQYF.

Concerning this clone itself: At one end the junction does not follow the germline gene, possibly because of a read error. Other nucleotide sequences from this sample produce the same CDR3. V is TRBV28 and J is TRBJ2-4; tentatively, D is TRBD1 or TRBD2 (5 bases each). Looked up from germline, CDR1 is MDHEN and CDR2 is SYDVKM. CDR3 length: 13 amino acids. This CDR3 reads CASRGALKNIQYF. CDR3 DNA sequence: TGCGCCAGCAGAGGGGCGCTCAAAAACATTCAGTACTTC.

The count of this clone is one. The chain recombines TRBV7-3 with TRBJ2-6, with TRBD1 as a possible D gene (6 bases). Trimming left V 5 bases short and J 2 bases short, with 10 bases between. This CDR3 has 15 residues. Germline V lookup: CDR1 SGHTA, CDR2 FQGTGA. CDR3 region: CASSASGAGANVLTF. CDR3 DNA sequence: TGTGCCAGCAGCGCCTCAGGGGCTGGGGCCAACGTCCTGACTTTC.

This sequence joins TRBV27 and TRBJ2-7; 7 bases map to TRBD1. Germline CDR1 is MNHEY and CDR2 is SMNVEV (reference sequence). CDR3 size: 15 residues. V was pared by 6 bases and J by 4 bases, with 12 bases of the junction left unmatched. The CDR3 coding sequence is TGTGCCAGCAGGACGACAGGGAACGCAGGGTACGAGCAGTACTTC. Translation: CASRTTGNAGYEQYF.

The rearrangement uses TRBV11-2 and TRBJ2-2; possibly TRBD2 for D (6 bases). V lost 3 bases, J lost 6 bases, and 23 bases lay in between. Germline V gene sequence: CDR1 SGHAT, CDR2 FQNNGV. The CDR3 contains 18 residues. The CDR3 DNA is TGTGCCAGCAGCTTCGCCCCTGGGACTGCGATGGGGGCCGGGGAGCTGTTTTTT. It is translated as CASSFAPGTAMGAGELFF.

CDR3 DNA sequence: TGTGCCAGCAGACCTTCCGGGACAGGGTCCTCGGGTGGCGGCTACACCTTC. Amino acids: CASRPSGTGSSGGGYTF. The chain employs TRBV27 and TRBJ1-2, with TRBD1 matching over 9 bases. The length of the CDR3 is 17 residues. Germline loops: CDR1 MNHEY, CDR2 SMNVEV (reference sequence). J lost 8 bases, V lost 6 bases, and 19 bases had no gene match.